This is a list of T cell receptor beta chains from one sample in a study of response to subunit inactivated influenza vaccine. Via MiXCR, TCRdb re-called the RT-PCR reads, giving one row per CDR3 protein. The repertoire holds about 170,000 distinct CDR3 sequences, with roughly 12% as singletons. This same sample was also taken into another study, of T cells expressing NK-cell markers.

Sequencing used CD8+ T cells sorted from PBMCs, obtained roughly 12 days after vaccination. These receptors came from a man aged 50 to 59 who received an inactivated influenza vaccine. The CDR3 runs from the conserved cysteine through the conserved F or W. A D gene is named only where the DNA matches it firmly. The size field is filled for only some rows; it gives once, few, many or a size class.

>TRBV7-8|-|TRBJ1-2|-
TGTGCCAGCACCAGGGTAGAGAGCTATGGCTACACCTTC
CASTRVESYGYTF
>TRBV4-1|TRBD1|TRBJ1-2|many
TGCGCCAGCAGCCATACCGGACAGGGGGAATATGGCTACACCTTC
CASSHTGQGEYGYTF
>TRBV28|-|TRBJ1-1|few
TGTGCCAGCAAAGCGACAGGGAACACTGAAGCTTTCTTT
CASKATGNTEAFF
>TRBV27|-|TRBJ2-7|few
TGTGCCAGCAGTGTCGGTGGCGCCTACGAGCAGTACTTC
CASSVGGAYEQYF
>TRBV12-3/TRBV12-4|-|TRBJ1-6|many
TGTGCCAGCAGTCTCCAGGGAAATAATTCACCCCTCCACTTT
CASSLQGNNSPLHF
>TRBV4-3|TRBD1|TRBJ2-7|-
TGCGCCAGCAGCCAAGAATGGCAGGGGGCCCACGAGCAGTACTTC
CASSQEWQGAHEQYF
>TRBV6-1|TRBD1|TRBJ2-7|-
TGTGCCAGCAGTGAAGTGGGGACAGGCTACGAGCAGTACTTC
CASSEVGTGYEQYF
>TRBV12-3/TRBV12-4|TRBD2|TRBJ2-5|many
TGTGCCAGCAGTGAAGGGACTAGCTCGGGAGAGACCCAGTACTTC
CASSEGTSSGETQYF
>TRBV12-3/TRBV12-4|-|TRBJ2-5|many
TGTGCCAGCAGTCCCCACGGGTACCAAGAGACCCAGTACTTC
CASSPHGYQETQYF
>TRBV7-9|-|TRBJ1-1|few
TGTGCCAGCAGCTTGGGGATAAACACTGAAGCTTTCTTT
CASSLGINTEAFF
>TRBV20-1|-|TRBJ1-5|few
TGCAGTGCTAGAGATATGGGACTAGGGGACAATCAGCCCCAGCATTTT
CSARDMGLGDNQPQHF
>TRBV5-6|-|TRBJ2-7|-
TGTGCCAGCAGCGGGTCGGACGGAAACTACGAGCAGTACTTC
CASSGSDGNYEQYF
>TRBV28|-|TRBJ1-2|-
TGTGCCAGCACCCCCGGGCCATCCGACTATGGCTACACCTTC
CASTPGPSDYGYTF
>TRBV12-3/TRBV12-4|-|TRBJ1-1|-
TGTGCCAGCAGTGAAGAAAGCACTGAAGCTTTCTTT
CASSEESTEAFF
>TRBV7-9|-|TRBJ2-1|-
TGTGCCAGCAGCCTGGACTATTCGGAGGGGACTTACAATGAGCAGTTCTTC
CASSLDYSEGTYNEQFF
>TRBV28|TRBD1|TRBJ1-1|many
TGTGCCTCCATGGAGGGGGCTGCTTTCTTT
CASMEGAAFF
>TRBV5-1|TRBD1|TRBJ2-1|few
TGCGCCAGCAGCTTGGTGCCAGGGGGCGCCGAGCAGTTCTTC
CASSLVPGGAEQFF
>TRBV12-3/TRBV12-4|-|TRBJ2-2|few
TGTGCCAGCAGTTTGGGCGGGATCGGCACCGGGGAGCTGTTTTTT
CASSLGGIGTGELFF
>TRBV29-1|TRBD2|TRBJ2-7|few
TGCAGCGTTGTAGGTGGGAGGGTGTACGAGCAGTACTTC
CSVVGGRVYEQYF
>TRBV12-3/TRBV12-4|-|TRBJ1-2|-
TGTGCCAGCAGTTTAGAGGGCAGGGGAGGGTATGGCTACACCTTC
CASSLEGRGGYGYTF
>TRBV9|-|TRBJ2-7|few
TGTGCCAGCAGCCCCCTGGGGGACACATTCTACGAGCAGTACTTC
CASSPLGDTFYEQYF
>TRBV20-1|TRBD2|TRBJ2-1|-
TGCAGTGCTCTTTCTGGGACTAGTTTTCCTGAGCAGTTCTTC
CSALSGTSFPEQFF
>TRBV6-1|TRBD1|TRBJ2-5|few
TGTGCCAGCAGCCCCGGACAGGGGCCCTTTGGGACCCAGTACTTC
CASSPGQGPFGTQYF
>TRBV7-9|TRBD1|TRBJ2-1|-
TGTGCCAGCAGCCGTCCCGGGACAGGGAATGAGCAGTTCTTC
CASSRPGTGNEQFF